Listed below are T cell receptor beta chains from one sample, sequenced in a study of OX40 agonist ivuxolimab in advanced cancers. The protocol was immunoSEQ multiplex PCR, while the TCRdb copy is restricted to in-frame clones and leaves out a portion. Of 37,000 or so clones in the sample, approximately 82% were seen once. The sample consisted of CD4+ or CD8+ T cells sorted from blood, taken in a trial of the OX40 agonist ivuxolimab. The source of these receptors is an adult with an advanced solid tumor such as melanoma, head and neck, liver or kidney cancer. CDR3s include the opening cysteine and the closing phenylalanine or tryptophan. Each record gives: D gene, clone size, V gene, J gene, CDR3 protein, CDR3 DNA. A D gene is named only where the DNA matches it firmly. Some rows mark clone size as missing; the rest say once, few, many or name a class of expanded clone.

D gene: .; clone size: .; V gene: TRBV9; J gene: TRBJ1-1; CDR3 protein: CASSAYGHQNTEAFF; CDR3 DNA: TGTGCCAGCAGCGCTTACGGGCACCAGAACACTGAAGCTTTCTTT
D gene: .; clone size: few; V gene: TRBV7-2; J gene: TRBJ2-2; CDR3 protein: CASSALLSANTGELFF; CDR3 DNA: TGTGCCAGCAGCGCCCTACTATCTGCGAACACCGGGGAGCTGTTTTTT
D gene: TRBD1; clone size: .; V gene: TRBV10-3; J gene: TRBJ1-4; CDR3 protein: CASSGGLGEKLFF; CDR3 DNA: TGTGCCAGCTCAGGGGGCCTAGGTGAAAAACTGTTTTTT
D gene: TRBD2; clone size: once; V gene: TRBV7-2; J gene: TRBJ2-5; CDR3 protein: CASSRAGGETQYF; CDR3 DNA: TGTGCCAGCAGTCGAGCGGGGGGGGAGACCCAGTACTTC
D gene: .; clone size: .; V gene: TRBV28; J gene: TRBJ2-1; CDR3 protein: CASTPGGTPYNEQFF; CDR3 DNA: TGTGCCAGCACCCCTGGGGGGACACCTTACAATGAGCAGTTCTTC
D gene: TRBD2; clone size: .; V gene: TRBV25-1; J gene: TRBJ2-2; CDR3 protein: CASSDLGLGPTGELFF; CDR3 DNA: TGTGCCAGCAGTGATCTGGGACTAGGCCCCACCGGGGAGCTGTTTTTT
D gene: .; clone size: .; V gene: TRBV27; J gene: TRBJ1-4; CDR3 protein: CASREGWANEKLFF; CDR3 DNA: TGTGCCAGCAGAGAGGGGTGGGCTAATGAAAAACTGTTTTTT
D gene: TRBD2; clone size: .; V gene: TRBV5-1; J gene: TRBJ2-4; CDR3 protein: CASSPGGLADKNIQYF; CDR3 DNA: TGCGCCAGCAGCCCAGGGGGACTAGCGGACAAAAACATTCAGTACTTC
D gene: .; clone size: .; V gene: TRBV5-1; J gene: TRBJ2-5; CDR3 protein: CASSLEVSKLAQYF; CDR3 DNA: TGCGCCAGCAGCTTGGAAGTTAGCAAATTGGCCCAGTACTTC
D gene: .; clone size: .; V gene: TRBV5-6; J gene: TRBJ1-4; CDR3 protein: CASSLLAVGEKLFF; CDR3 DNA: TGTGCCAGCAGCTTGCTGGCGGTAGGTGAAAAACTGTTTTTT
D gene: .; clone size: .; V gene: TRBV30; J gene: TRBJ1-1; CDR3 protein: CAWSVGASEAFF; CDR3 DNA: TGTGCCTGGAGTGTAGGTGCCAGTGAAGCTTTCTTT
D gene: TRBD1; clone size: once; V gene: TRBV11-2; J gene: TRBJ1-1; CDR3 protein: CASSAQTGANTEAFF; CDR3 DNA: TGTGCCAGCAGCGCACAGACAGGGGCGAACACTGAAGCTTTCTTT
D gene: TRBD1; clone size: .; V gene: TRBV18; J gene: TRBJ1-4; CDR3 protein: CASSGTGDEEKLFF; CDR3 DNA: TGTGCCAGCTCAGGGACAGGGGATGAAGAAAAACTGTTTTTT
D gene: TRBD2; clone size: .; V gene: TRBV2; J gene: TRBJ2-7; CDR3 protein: CASSVLRGGYEQYF; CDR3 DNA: TGTGCCAGCAGTGTCCTCCGGGGGGGCTACGAGCAGTACTTC
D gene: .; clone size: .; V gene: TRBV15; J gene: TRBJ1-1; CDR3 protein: CATSRDAAEYNTEAFF; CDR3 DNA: TGTGCCACCAGCAGAGATGCGGCAGAATATAACACTGAAGCTTTCTTT
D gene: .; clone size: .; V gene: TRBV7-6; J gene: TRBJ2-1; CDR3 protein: CASSLGPEQFF; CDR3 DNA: TGTGCCAGCAGCTTAGGGCCTGAGCAGTTCTTC
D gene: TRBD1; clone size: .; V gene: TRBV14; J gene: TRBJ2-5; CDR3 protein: CASSKRQGAWETQYF; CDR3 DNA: TGTGCCAGCAGCAAAAGACAGGGGGCTTGGGAGACCCAGTACTTC
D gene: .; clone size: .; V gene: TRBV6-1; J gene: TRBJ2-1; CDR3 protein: CASSGGTYNEQFF; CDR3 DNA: TGTGCCAGCTCCGGGGGAACGTACAATGAGCAGTTCTTC
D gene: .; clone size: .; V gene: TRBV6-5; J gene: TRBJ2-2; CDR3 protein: CASSYSMADWRGELFF; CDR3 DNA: TGTGCCAGCAGTTACTCGATGGCCGATTGGAGGGGGGAGCTGTTTTTT
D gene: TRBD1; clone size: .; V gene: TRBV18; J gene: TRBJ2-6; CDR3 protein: CASSSPGQALHPGANVLTF; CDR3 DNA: TGTGCCAGCTCATCCCCGGGACAGGCGCTTCACCCTGGGGCCAACGTCCTGACTTTC
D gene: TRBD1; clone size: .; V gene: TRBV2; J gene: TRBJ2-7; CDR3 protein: CANTPRGISYEQYF; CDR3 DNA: TGTGCCAACACCCCCAGGGGGATTTCCTACGAGCAGTACTTC
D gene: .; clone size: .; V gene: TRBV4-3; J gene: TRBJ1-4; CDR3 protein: CASSQDWSATNEKLFF; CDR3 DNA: TGCGCCAGCAGCCAAGACTGGAGTGCAACTAATGAAAAACTGTTTTTT
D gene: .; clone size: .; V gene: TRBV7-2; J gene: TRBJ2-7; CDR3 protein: CASSLAPIQTYEQYF; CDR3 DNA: TGTGCCAGCAGCTTAGCGCCTATTCAGACCTACGAGCAGTACTTC
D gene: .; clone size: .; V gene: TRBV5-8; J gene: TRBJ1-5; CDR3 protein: CASSSSGVGQPQHF; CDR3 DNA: TGTGCCAGCAGCTCAAGCGGGGTAGGACAGCCCCAGCATTTT
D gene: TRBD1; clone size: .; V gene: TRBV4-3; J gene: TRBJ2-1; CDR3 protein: CASSQEGRGLYNEQFF; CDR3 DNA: TGCGCCAGCAGCCAAGAAGGCAGGGGGCTATACAATGAGCAGTTCTTC
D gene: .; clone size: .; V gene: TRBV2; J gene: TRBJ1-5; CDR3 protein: CASRDGQTRGRPQHF; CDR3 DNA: TGTGCCAGCAGGGATGGACAGACCCGAGGTAGGCCCCAGCATTTT
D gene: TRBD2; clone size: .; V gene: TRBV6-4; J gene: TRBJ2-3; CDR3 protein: CASSEASGITDTQYF; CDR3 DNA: TGTGCCAGCAGTGAGGCTAGCGGGATCACAGATACGCAGTATTTT
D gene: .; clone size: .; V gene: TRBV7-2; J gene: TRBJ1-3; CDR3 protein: CASSLTTGLVSGNTIYF; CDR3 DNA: TGTGCCAGCAGCTTAACAACAGGACTGGTGAGCGGAAACACCATATATTTT
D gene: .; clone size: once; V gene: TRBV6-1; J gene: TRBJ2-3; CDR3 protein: CASSEAPLAADTQYF; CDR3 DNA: TGTGCCAGCAGTGAAGCGCCCCTAGCTGCAGATACGCAGTATTTT
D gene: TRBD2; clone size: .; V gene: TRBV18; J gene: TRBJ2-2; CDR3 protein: CASSRGLGGETGELFF; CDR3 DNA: TGTGCCAGCTCCCGAGGACTAGGCGGGGAGACCGGGGAGCTGTTTTTT
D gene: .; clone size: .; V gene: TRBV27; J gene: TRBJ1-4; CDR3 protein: CASNHTNRDDATNEKLFF; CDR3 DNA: TGTGCCAGCAACCACACGAATAGGGACGATGCAACTAATGAAAAACTGTTTTTT
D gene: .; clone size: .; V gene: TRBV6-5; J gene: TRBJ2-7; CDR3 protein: CASSYSSGETYEQYF; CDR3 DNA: TGTGCCAGCAGTTACTCGTCAGGGGAAACTTACGAGCAGTACTTC
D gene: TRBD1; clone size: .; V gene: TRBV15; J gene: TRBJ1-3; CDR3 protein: CATRPTGEGNTIYF; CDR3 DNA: TGTGCCACCAGACCGACAGGGGAGGGAAACACCATATATTTT
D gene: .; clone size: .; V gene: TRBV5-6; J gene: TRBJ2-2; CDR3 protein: CASSPVHETGELFF; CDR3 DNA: TGTGCCAGCAGCCCCGTACATGAGACCGGAGAGCTGTTTTTT
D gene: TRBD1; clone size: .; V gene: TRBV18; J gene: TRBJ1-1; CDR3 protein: CASSQGARAFF; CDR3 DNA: TGTGCCAGCTCACAGGGGGCGCGAGCTTTCTTT
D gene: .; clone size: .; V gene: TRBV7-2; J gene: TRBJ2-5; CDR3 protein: CASSVDSGPQETQYF; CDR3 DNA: TGTGCCAGCAGCGTAGACTCTGGCCCACAAGAGACCCAGTACTTC
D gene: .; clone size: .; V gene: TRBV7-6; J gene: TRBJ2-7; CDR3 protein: CASSFQGYEQYF; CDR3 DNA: TGTGCCAGCAGCTTCCAGGGATACGAGCAGTACTTC
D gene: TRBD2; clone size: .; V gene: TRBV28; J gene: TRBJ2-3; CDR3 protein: CASSLLAGGRTDTQYF; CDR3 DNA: TGTGCCAGCAGTCTTCTAGCGGGAGGGAGGACAGATACGCAGTATTTT
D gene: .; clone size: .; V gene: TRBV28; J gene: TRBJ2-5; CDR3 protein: CASSLKETQYF; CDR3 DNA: TGTGCCAGCAGTCTAAAAGAGACCCAGTACTTC
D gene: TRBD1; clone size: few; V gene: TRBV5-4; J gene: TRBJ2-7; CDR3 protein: CASSLGGQGPYEQYF; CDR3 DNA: TGTGCCAGCAGCTTGGGGGGACAGGGTCCCTACGAGCAGTACTTC
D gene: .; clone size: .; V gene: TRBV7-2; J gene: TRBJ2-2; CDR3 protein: CASSLGAAGDTGELFF; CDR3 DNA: TGTGCCAGCAGCTTAGGGGCGGCAGGGGACACCGGGGAGCTGTTTTTT
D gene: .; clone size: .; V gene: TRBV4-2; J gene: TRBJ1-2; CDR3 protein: CASSQEAGYGYGYTF; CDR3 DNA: TGTGCCAGCAGCCAAGAGGCAGGGTATGGTTATGGCTACACCTTC
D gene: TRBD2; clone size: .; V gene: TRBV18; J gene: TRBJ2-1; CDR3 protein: CASAIELAGGRDEQFF; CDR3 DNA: TGTGCCAGCGCAATCGAGCTAGCGGGAGGGCGGGATGAGCAGTTCTTC
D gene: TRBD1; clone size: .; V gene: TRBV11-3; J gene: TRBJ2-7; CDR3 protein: CASSPSTGKGYEQYF; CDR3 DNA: TGTGCCAGCAGCCCGTCGACAGGGAAGGGCTACGAGCAGTACTTC
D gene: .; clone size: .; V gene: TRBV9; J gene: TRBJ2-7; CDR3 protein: CASSPGHSSEQYF; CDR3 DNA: TGTGCCAGCAGCCCGGGACACTCATCCGAGCAGTACTTC
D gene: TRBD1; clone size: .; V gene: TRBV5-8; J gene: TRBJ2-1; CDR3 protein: CASSRTGIEQFF; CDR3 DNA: TGTGCCAGCAGCCGGACAGGAATTGAGCAGTTCTTC
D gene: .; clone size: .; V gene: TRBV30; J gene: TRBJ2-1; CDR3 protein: CAWKPWLSYNEQFF; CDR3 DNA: TGTGCCTGGAAACCCTGGCTCTCCTACAATGAGCAGTTCTTC
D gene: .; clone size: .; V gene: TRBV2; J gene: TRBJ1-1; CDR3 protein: CASTRLGTEAFF; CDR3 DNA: TGTGCCAGCACCCGACTGGGCACTGAAGCTTTCTTT
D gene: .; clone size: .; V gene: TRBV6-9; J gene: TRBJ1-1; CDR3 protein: CASSYVLGGKTEAFF; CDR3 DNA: TGTGCCAGCAGTTACGTTTTGGGGGGAAAAACTGAAGCTTTCTTT
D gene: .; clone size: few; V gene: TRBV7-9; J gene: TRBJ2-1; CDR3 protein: CASSLAAGGPYNEQFF; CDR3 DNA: TGTGCCAGCAGCTTAGCGGCCGGTGGGCCTTACAATGAGCAGTTCTTC
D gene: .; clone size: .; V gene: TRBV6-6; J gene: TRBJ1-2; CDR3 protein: CASSYAPEGRGYGYTF; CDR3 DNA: TGTGCCAGCAGTTACGCGCCAGAGGGTAGGGGGTATGGCTACACCTTC
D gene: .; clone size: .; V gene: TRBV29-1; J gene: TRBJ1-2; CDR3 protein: CSVVWQGDYGYTF; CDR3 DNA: TGCAGCGTTGTCTGGCAGGGAGACTATGGCTACACCTTC
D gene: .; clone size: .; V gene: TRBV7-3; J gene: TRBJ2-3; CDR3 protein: CASSPTSVTDTQYF; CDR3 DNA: TGTGCCAGCAGCCCGACTAGTGTCACAGATACGCAGTATTTT
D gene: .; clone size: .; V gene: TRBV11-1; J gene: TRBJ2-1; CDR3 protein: CASSPDRVGGDEQFF; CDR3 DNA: TGTGCCAGCAGCCCTGACAGGGTCGGGGGGGATGAGCAGTTCTTC
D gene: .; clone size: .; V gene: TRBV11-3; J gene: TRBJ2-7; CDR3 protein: CASSLVQGDSYEQYF; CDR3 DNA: TGTGCCAGCAGCTTAGTACAGGGAGATTCCTACGAGCAGTACTTC